The T cell receptor beta chain under discussion was sequenced for a study of radiation and T cells in renal cell carcinoma. A word on this clone: No antigen is known for it.

The CDR3 totals 15 residues. V shed 2 bases and J shed 1 base, with 8 bases lying between them. Germline lookup yields CDR1 SGHVS and CDR2 FQNEAQ. The protocol was immunoSEQ multiplex PCR, while the TCRdb copy is restricted to in-frame clones and leaves out a portion. The sample holds some 130,000 clones, roughly 77% seen once. Time point noted: blood 2 weeks post-SBRT. The treatment is: 15 Gy SBRT to primary tumor, nephrectomy 4 weeks later. After SBRT, blood was collected at 2 and 4 weeks, plus baseline. The tumor was a clear cell renal cell carcinoma. Study observations and caveats: Top tumor clonotypes rose in blood 2 weeks post-radiation, then contracted.

The TCR comes from an older woman with renal cell carcinoma. The source was blood, collected from a patient whose treatment included radiotherapy and nephrectomy. The V gene is TRBV7-8, the J gene TRBJ2-2, with D possibly matching TRBD2 (5 bases). CDR3 protein: CASSLTRQNTGELFF. The CDR3 coding sequence is TGTGCCAGCAGCTTAACTAGGCAGAACACCGGGGAGCTGTTTTTT.